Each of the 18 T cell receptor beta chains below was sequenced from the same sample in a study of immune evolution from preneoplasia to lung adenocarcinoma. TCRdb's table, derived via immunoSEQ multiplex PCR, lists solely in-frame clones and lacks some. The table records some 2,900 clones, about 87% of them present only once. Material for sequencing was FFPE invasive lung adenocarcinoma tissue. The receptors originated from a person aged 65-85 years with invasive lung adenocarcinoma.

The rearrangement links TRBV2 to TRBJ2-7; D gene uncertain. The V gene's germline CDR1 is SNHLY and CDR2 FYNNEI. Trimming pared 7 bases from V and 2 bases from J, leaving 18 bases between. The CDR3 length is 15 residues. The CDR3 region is CASNIDKLLAYEQYF. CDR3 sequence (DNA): TGTGCCAGCAATATAGACAAATTACTCGCCTACGAGCAGTACTTC.

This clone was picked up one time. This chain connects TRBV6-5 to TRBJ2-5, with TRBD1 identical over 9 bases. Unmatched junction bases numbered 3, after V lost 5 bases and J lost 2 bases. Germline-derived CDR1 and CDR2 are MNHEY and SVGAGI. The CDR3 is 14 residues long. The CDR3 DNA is TGTGCCAGCAGTACCGGACAGGGGCAAGAGACCCAGTACTTC. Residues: CASSTGQGQETQYF.

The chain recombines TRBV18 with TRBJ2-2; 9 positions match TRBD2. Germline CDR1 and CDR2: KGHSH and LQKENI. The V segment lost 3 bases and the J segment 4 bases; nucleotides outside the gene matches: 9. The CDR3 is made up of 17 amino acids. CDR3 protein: CASSPRSGRGRTGELFF. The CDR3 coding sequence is TGTGCCAGCTCACCCCGTAGCGGGAGAGGACGCACCGGGGAGCTGTTTTTT.

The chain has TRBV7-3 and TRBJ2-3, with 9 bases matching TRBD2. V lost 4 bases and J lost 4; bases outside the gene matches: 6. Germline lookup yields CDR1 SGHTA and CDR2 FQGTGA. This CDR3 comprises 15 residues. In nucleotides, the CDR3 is TGTGCCAGCAGCTCTACGGGACTAGCCTCAGATACGCAGTATTTT. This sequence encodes CASSSTGLASDTQYF.

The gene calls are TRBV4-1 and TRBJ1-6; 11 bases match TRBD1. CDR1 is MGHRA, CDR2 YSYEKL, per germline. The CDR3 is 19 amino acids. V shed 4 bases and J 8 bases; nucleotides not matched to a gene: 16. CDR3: CASSRRDRGNRRADSPLHF. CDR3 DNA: TGCGCCAGCAGCCGTAGGGACAGGGGGAATCGGAGGGCGGATTCACCCCTCCACTTT.

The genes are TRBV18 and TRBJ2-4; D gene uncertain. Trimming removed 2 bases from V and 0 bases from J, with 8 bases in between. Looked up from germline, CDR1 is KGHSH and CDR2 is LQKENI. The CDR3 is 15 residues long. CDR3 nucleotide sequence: TGTGCCAGCTCACCAAGATGGGAAGCCAAAAACATTCAGTACTTC. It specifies CASSPRWEAKNIQYF.

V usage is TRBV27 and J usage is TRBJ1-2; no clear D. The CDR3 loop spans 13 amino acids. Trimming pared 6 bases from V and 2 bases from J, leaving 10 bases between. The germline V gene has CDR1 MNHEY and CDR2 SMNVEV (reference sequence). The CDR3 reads CASSLAANYGYTF. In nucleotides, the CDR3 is TGTGCCAGCAGCCTAGCTGCGAACTATGGCTACACCTTC.

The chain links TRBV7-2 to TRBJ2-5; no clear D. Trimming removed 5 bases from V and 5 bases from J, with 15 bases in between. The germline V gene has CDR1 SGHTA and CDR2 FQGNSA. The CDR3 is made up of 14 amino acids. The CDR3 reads CASSHRAETETQYF. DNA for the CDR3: TGTGCCAGCAGCCACCGGGCAGAGACGGAGACCCAGTACTTC.

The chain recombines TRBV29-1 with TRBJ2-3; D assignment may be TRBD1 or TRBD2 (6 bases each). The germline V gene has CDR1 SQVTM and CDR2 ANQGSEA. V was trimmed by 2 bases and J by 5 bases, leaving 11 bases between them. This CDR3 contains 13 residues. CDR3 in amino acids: CSVERGLGDTQYF. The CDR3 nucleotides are TGCAGCGTTGAACGGGGGCTCGGAGATACGCAGTATTTT.

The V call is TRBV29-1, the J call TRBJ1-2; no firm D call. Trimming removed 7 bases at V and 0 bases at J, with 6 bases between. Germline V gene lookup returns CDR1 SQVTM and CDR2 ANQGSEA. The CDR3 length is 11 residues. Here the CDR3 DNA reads TGCAGCGCATCCGCTAACTATGGCTACACCTTC. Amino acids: CSASANYGYTF.

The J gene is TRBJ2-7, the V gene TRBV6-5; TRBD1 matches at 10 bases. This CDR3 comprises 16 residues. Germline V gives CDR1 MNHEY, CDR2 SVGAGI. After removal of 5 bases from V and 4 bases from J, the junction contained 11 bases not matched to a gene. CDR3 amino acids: CASSHFQTGGGYEQYF. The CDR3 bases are TGTGCCAGCAGTCACTTTCAGACAGGGGGCGGGTACGAGCAGTACTTC.

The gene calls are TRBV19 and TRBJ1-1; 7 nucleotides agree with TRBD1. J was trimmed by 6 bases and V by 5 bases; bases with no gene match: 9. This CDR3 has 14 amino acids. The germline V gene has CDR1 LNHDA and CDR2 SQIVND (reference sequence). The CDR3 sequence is CASSVTGSPSEAFF. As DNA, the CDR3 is TGTGCCAGTAGTGTGACAGGGTCTCCGTCTGAAGCTTTCTTT.

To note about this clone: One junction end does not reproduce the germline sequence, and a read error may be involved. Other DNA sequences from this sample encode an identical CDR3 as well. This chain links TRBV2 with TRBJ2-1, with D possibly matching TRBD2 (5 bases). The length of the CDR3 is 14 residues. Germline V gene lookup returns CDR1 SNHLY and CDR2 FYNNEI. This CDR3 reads CASNAGLSYNEQFF. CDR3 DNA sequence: TGTGCTAGCAACGCGGGCTTATCCTACAATGAGCAGTTCTTC.

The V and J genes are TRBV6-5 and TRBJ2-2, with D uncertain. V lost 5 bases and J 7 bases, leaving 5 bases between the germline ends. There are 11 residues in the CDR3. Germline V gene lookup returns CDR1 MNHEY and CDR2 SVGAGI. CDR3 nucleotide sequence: TGTGCCAGCAGTGCTCGCGGGGAGCTGTTTTTT. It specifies CASSARGELFF.

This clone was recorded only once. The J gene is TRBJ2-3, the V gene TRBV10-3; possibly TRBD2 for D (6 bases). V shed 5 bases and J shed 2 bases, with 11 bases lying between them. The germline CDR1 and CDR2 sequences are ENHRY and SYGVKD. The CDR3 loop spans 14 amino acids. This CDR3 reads CAISTGLATDTQYF. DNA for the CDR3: TGTGCCATCAGTACGGGACTGGCCACAGATACGCAGTATTTT.

The CDR3 DNA follows: TGTGCCAGCAGCGTGGGACTAGCGGGAGATACTACGAACACCGGGGAGCTGTTTTTT. This codes for CASSVGLAGDTTNTGELFF. The chain is built from TRBV9 and TRBJ2-2, with 14 bases that match TRBD2. The CDR3 contains 19 residues. The germline V gene has CDR1 SGDLS and CDR2 YYNGEE. J lost 0 bases, V lost 2 bases, and 6 bases had no gene match.

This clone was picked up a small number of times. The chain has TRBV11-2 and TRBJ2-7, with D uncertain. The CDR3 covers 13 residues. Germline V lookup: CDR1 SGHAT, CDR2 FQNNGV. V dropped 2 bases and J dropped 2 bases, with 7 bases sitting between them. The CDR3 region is CASSLHEPYEQYF. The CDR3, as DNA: TGTGCCAGCAGCTTACATGAACCCTACGAGCAGTACTTC.

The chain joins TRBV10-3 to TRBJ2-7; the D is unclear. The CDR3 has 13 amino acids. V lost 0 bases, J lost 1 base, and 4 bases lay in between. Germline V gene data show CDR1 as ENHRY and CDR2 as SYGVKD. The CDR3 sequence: CAISESTSYEQYF. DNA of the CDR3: TGTGCCATCAGTGAGTCGACATCCTACGAGCAGTACTTC.